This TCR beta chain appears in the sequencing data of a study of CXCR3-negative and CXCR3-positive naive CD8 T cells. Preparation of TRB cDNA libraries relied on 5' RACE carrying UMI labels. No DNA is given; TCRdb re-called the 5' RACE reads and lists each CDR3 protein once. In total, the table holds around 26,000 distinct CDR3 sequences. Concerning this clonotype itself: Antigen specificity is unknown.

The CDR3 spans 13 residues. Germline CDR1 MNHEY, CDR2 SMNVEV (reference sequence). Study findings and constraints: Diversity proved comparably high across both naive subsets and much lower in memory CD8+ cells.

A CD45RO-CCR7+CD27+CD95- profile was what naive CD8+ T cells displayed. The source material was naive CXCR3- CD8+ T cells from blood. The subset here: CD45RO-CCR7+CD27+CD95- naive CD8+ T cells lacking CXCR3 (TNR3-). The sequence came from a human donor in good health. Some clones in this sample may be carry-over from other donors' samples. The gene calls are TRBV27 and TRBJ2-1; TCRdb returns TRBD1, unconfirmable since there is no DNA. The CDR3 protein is CASSIGTFNEQFF.